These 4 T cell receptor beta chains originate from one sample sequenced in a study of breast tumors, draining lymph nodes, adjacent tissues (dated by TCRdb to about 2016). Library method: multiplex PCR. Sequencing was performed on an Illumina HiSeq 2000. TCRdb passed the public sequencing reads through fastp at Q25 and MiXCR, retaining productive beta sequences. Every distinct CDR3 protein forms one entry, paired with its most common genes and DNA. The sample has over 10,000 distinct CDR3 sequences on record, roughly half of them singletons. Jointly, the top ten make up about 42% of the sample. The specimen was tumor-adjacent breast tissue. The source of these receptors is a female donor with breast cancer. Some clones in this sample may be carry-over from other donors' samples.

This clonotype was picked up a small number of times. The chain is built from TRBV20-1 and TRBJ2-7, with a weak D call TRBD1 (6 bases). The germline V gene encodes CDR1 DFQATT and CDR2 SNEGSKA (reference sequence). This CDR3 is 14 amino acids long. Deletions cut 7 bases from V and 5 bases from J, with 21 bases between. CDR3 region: CSVFDTGKANEQYF. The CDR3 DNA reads TGCAGTGTTTTCGATACAGGGAAGGCCAACGAGCAGTACTTC.

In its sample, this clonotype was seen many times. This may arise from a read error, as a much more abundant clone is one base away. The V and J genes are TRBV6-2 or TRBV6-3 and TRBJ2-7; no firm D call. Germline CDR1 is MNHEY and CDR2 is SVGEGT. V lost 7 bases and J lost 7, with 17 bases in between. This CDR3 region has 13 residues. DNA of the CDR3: TGTGCCAGCATGCATCAGGCCCCCGCGGAGCAGTACTTC. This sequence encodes CASMHQAPAEQYF.

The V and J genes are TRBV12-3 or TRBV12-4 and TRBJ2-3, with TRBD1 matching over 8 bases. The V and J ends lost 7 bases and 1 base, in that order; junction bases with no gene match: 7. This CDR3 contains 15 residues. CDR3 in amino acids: CASTHGGQGTDTQYF. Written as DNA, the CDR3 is TGTGCCAGCACCCACGGGGGACAGGGCACAGATACGCAGTATTTT.

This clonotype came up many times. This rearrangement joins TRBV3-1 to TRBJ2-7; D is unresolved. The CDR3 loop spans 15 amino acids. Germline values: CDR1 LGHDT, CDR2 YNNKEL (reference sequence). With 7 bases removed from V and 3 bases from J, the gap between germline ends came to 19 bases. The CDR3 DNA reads TGTGCCAGCACCCCTCGGGTGGGGAAGAACTACGAGCAGTACTTC. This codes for CASTPRVGKNYEQYF.